This entry lists 19 T cell receptor beta chains sequenced from one sample in a study of Graves' ophthalmopathy and Graves' hyperthyroidism listed by TCRdb under 2018. Sequencing was carried out with an Illumina HiSeq 2000. TCR beta CDR3 regions were amplified from RNA transcripts for repertoire sequencing. A first-round RT-PCR used HTBI primers with the Qiagen OneStep RT-PCR kit, followed by a second-round multiplex PCR, size selection and purification. In TCRdb, the public reads were trimmed at Q25 with fastp and aligned with MiXCR, with productive beta chains retained. Each record represents a unique CDR3 protein, reported with the most common genes and DNA among its rows. Here the sample has 500,000 to 600,000 distinct CDR3 sequences; about two fifths occur a single time. Clones ranked in the top ten supply roughly 4% of the sample. The sequencing input was peripheral blood or thyroid tissue (not recorded which). The receptors derive from an adult man with Graves' hyperthyroidism.

This clonotype came up many times. CDR3 sequence reads: CASSRGGNTIYF. CDR3 nucleotide sequence: TGTGCCAGCAGCCGGGGTGGAAACACCATATATTTT. The rearrangement links TRBV7-2 to TRBJ1-3; D gene uncertain. The V gene's germline CDR1 is SGHTA and CDR2 FQGNSA. The CDR3 contains 12 residues. Trimming stripped 5 bases from V and 3 bases from J, with 5 bases between.

This clonotype was seen many times. The rearrangement uses TRBV13 and TRBJ2-7; 7 bases are a match to TRBD2. The germline V gene encodes CDR1 PRHDT and CDR2 FYEKMQ (reference sequence). The length of the CDR3 is 15 residues. V lost 0 bases, J lost 3 bases, and 5 bases stayed unmatched. The CDR3 protein is CASSLGRGGNYEQYF. The CDR3 bases are TGTGCCAGCAGCTTAGGCCGGGGAGGGAACTACGAGCAGTACTTC.

Comment on this clonotype: Its ends do not fully match the called genes, so a read error is possible. The J gene is TRBJ1-1, the V gene TRBV7-9; TRBD1 might be the D (6 bases). This CDR3 has 14 residues. CDR1 is SEHNR, CDR2 FQNEAQ, per germline (reference sequence). The CDR3 loop is CASGLGGRGVGRDF. The CDR3 DNA sequence: TGTGCCAGCGGTTTAGGGGGGCGTGGCGTCGGTCGTGATTTT. Using reference TRBV7-9 and TRBJ1-1 for the parts outside the CDR3, the full variable domain is DTGVSQNPRHKITKRGQNVTFRCDPISEHNRLYWYRQTLGQGPEFLTYFQNEAQLEKSRLLSDRFSAERPKGSFSTLEIQRTEQGDSAMYLCASGLGGRGVGRDFGQGTRLTVV.

This clonotype has a handful of counts. The V gene is TRBV24-1, the J gene TRBJ2-7; D remains ambiguous. The CDR3 has 11 amino acids. The germline V gene encodes CDR1 KGHDR and CDR2 SFDVKD. Trimming removed 7 bases at V and 6 bases at J, with 9 bases between. CDR3 in amino acids: CATSLGTEQYF. CDR3 coding DNA: TGTGCCACCAGCCTTGGAACCGAGCAGTACTTC.

A word on this clonotype: This sequence may be a read error, since a much larger clone differs from it by one base. The chain couples TRBV12-3 or TRBV12-4 to TRBJ2-7; D assignment may be TRBD1 or TRBD2 (5 bases each). The CDR3 is 15 residues long. V shed 3 bases and J shed 1 base, with 13 bases lying between them. The DNA of the CDR3 is TGTGCCAGCAGTTTTGGACGGGGCACGTCCTACGAGCAGTACTTC. This codes for CASSFGRGTSYEQYF.

This clonotype was detected many times. The chain couples TRBV5-1 to TRBJ2-7; D gene unclear. The CDR3 is 12 residues long. CDR1 is SGHRS, CDR2 YFSETQ, per germline. Trimming took off 7 bases at V and 0 bases at J, with 8 bases between the two ends. CDR3 coding DNA: TGCGCCAGCCCCATGAGCTCCTACGAGCAGTACTTC. The encoded protein is CASPMSSYEQYF.

As regards this clonotype: Given the absence of the conserved phenylalanine or tryptophan at the CDR3 end, a read error is likely. The DNA is omitted, as the CDR3 cannot be located on it reliably, and the CDR3 follows TCRdb's listing. The V and J genes are TRBV7-9 and TRBJ2-1; the D call in the table, TRBD2, was not verified against the DNA. The germline CDR1 and CDR2 sequences are SEHNR and FQNEAQ (reference sequence). Inclusive of both ends, the CDR3 amounts to 9 amino acids. The CDR3 loop reads CASSPSGTS.

Only one count was recorded for this clonotype. The V gene is TRBV4-2, the J gene TRBJ2-5, with TRBD2 as a possible D gene (5 bases). The V gene's germline CDR1 is LGHNA and CDR2 YNFKEQ. The CDR3 length is 15 residues. Trimming stripped 4 bases from V and 1 base from J, with 13 bases between. The CDR3 sequence is CASSRTLRPQETQYF. For the CDR3, the DNA is TGTGCCAGCAGCCGGACTCTCCGGCCCCAAGAGACCCAGTACTTC.

In this sample, this clonotype turned up many times. The CDR3 DNA is TGTGCCAGCAGCGGTGGACAGGGTCCGACCGGGGAGCTGTTTTTT. Its translation is CASSGGQGPTGELFF. The rearrangement links TRBV7-9 to TRBJ2-2; TRBD1 matches 8 bases. Germline V gene lookup returns CDR1 SEHNR and CDR2 FQNEAQ (reference sequence). This CDR3 is built from 15 residues. Trimming cost V 5 bases and J 5 bases; bases outside gene matches: 7.

This clonotype has a handful of counts. The rearrangement joins TRBV6-1 to TRBJ2-7; 9 bases agree with TRBD1. The V segment lost 6 bases and the J segment 2 bases; nucleotides outside the gene matches: 14. CDR1 is MNHNS and CDR2 is SASEGT in the germline V gene. This CDR3 is built from 17 residues. CDR3 sequence: CASSLAAWTGDTYEQYF. CDR3 nucleotides: TGTGCCAGCAGCTTAGCCGCATGGACAGGGGACACCTACGAGCAGTACTTC.

This clonotype was picked up many times. The chain joins TRBV12-3 or TRBV12-4 to TRBJ1-4; 10 bases line up with TRBD1. The CDR3 loop spans 15 amino acids. V dropped 5 bases and J dropped 7; count of bases not matched to a gene: 7. The chain's CDR3 is CASSAGTGAGEKLFF. CDR3 in DNA: TGTGCCAGCAGTGCCGGGACAGGGGCGGGTGAAAAACTGTTTTTT.

This clonotype came up a few times. CDR3 sequence reads: CASSLNWGNTQYF. As DNA, the CDR3 is TGTGCCAGCAGCTTAAATTGGGGTAATACGCAGTATTTT. The V call is TRBV7-6, the J call TRBJ2-3, with D hard to call. Trimming took off 2 bases at V and 7 bases at J, with 10 bases between the two ends. In germline, CDR1 is SGHVS, CDR2 FNYEAQ. CDR3 length equals 13 residues.

This clonotype was detected many times. The chain uses TRBV7-9 and TRBJ1-3, with 7 bases matching TRBD1. Germline CDR1 SEHNR, CDR2 FQNEAQ (reference sequence). V gave up 3 bases and J gave up 0 bases; unmatched junction bases: 2. The CDR3 has 15 residues. CDR3 residues: CASSLQGDSGNTIYF. The CDR3 bases are TGTGCCAGCAGCTTGCAGGGGGACTCTGGAAACACCATATATTTT.

This clonotype has only one observation. V usage is TRBV28 and J usage is TRBJ1-6; the D is unclear. CDR1 MDHEN and CDR2 SYDVKM come from the germline V gene. V lost 8 bases, J lost 8 bases, and 19 bases lay in between. The CDR3 runs 15 residues. The CDR3 DNA sequence: TGTGCCAGCTGTGAAGGAGTAGGGCTCGATTCACCCCTCCACTTT. It specifies CASCEGVGLDSPLHF.

This clonotype was observed many times. CDR3 in DNA: TGTGCCATCAGTGGCGGACTAGCTCAAGAGACCCAGTACTTC. It specifies CAISGGLAQETQYF. The chain employs TRBV10-3 and TRBJ2-5, with TRBD2 matching over 8 bases. The germline V gene has CDR1 ENHRY and CDR2 SYGVKD. J was trimmed by 2 bases and V by 4 bases; bases with no gene match: 3. The CDR3 contains 14 residues.

This chain joins TRBV4-1 and TRBJ1-5; D ambiguous. CDR3 size: 15 residues. The V gene lost 0 bases and the J gene lost 3 bases, with 9 bases spanning the gap. CDR1 and CDR2 from the germline V gene are MGHRA and YSYEKL. CDR3 sequence reads: CASSQESLNNQPQHF. As DNA, the CDR3 is TGCGCCAGCAGCCAAGAGTCCCTGAACAATCAGCCCCAGCATTTT.

This clonotype was seen only once. The CDR3 region has the DNA TGTGCCAGCAGACGTCTTGGGGGGCAGGAGACCCAGTACTTC. Protein sequence: CASRRLGGQETQYF. This chain links TRBV7-9 with TRBJ2-5; D is tentatively TRBD1 or TRBD2 (6 bases each). The CDR3 runs to 14 residues. The germline gives CDR1 SEHNR, CDR2 FQNEAQ (reference sequence). Trimming took off 6 bases at V and 5 bases at J, with 16 bases between the two ends.

Only a few counts were recorded for this clonotype. The chain recombines TRBV20-1 with TRBJ1-6, with 9 bases lining up with TRBD1. The junction had 8 bases not matched to a gene; V was cut back by 1 base and J by 10 bases. The CDR3 is 15 residues long. Germline V gene data show CDR1 as DFQATT and CDR2 as SNEGSKA (reference sequence). Here the CDR3 reads CSARVGGQGRSPLHF. In DNA, the CDR3 is TGCAGTGCTAGAGTTGGGGGACAGGGAAGATCACCCCTCCACTTT.

This clonotype was counted a few times. The gene calls are TRBV12-3 or TRBV12-4 and TRBJ1-5, with no clear D. The CDR3 length is 16 residues. V shed 1 base and J shed 0 bases, with 10 bases lying between them. In DNA, the CDR3 is TGTGCCAGCAGTTTAGGTTCGGTGCGTAGCAATCAGCCCCAGCATTTT. It is translated as CASSLGSVRSNQPQHF.